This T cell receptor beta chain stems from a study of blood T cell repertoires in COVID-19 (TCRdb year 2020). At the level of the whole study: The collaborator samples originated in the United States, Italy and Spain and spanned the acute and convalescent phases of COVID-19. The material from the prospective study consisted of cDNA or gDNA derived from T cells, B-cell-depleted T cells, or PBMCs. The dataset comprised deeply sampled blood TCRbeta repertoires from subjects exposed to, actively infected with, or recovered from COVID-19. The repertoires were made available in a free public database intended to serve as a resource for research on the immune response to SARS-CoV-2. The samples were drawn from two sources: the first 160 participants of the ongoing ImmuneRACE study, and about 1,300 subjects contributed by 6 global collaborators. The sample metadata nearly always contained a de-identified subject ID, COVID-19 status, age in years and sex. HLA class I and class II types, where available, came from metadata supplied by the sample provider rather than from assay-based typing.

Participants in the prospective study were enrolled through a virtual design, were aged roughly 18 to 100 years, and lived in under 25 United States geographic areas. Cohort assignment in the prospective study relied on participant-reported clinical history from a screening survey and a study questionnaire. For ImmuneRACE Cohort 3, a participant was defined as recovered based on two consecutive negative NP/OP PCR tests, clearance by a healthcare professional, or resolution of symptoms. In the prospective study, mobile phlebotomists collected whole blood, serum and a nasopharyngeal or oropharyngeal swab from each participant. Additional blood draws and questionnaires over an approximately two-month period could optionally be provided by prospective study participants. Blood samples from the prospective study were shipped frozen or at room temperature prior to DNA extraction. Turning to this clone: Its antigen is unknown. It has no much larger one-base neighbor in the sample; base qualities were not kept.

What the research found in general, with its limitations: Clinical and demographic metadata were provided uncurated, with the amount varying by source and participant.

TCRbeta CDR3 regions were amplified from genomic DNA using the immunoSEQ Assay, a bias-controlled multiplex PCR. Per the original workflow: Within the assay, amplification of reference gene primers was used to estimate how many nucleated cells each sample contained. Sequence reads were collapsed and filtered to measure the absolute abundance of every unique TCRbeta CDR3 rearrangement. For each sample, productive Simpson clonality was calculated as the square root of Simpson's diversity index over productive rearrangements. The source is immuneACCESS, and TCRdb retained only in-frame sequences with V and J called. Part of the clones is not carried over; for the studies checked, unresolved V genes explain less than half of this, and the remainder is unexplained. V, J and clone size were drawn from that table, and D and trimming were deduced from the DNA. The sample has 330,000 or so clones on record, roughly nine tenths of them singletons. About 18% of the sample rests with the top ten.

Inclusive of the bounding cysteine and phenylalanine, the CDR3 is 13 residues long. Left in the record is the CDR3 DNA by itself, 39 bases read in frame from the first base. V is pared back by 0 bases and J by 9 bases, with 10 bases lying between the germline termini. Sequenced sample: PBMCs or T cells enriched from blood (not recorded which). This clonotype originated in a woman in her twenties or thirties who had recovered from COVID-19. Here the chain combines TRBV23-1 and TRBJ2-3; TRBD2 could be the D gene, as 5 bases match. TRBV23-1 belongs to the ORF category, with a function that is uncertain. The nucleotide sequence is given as TGCGCCAGCAGTCAATCCCCGGAGGACACGCAGTATTTT. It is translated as CASSQSPEDTQYF.